One and the same sample provided the 20 T cell receptor beta chains below, sequenced in a study of control samples from healthy donors and cancer patients. Generated by immunoSEQ multiplex PCR, the TCRdb table keeps only in-frame clones and is missing some. The table lists 150,000 or so clones, roughly nine tenths of them singletons. Sequencing was performed on blood. These TCRs come from a man aged 18 to 30 in good health.

V is TRBV5-6 and J is TRBJ1-1; possibly TRBD1 for D (6 bases). The CDR3 has 13 residues. The germline V gene encodes CDR1 SGHDT and CDR2 YYEEEE. V lost 7 bases and J 6 bases, leaving 16 bases between the germline ends. CDR3 in DNA: TGTGCCAGCGGTCGGGGGCTAGTGCCTGAAGCTTTCTTT. Residues: CASGRGLVPEAFF.

The J gene is TRBJ2-2, the V gene TRBV19, with D possibly being TRBD2 (5 bases). V lost 7 bases to trimming and J lost 1 base, with 10 bases between them. Germline V gene lookup returns CDR1 LNHDA and CDR2 SQIVND (reference sequence). The CDR3 contains 14 residues. The DNA for the CDR3 is TGTGCCAGTAACGGGAAGAAGAACACCGGGGAGCTGTTTTTT. This codes for CASNGKKNTGELFF. The full variable domain, completed using reference TRBV19 and TRBJ2-2, is DGGITQSPKYLFRKEGQNVTLSCEQNLNHDAMYWYRQDPGQGLRLIYYSQIVNDFQKGDIAEGYSVSREKKESFPLTVTSAQKNPTAFYLCASNGKKNTGELFFGEGSRLTVL.

The genes are TRBV18 and TRBJ1-1, with 8 bases matching TRBD1. This CDR3 region has 13 residues. After removal of 4 bases from V and 6 bases from J, the junction contained 4 bases not matched to a gene. CDR1 is KGHSH and CDR2 is LQKENI in the germline V gene. The CDR3 protein is CASSRPGGPEAFF. The CDR3 nucleotides read TGTGCCAGCTCACGTCCAGGGGGCCCTGAAGCTTTCTTT.

The chain has TRBV9 and TRBJ2-7; D is undetermined. The CDR3 covers 13 residues. CDR1 SGDLS and CDR2 YYNGEE come from the germline V gene. The V and J ends lost 0 bases and 2 bases respectively, with 6 bases between them. The CDR3 DNA follows: TGTGCCAGCAGCGTAGCGGCAGCCTACGAGCAGTACTTC. It codes for CASSVAAAYEQYF.

The V and J genes are TRBV5-1 and TRBJ2-5; D assignment may be TRBD1 or TRBD2 (5 bases each). The length of the CDR3 is 15 residues. Germline V gene lookup returns CDR1 SGHRS and CDR2 YFSETQ. V was shortened by 0 bases and J by 4 bases, with 13 bases between the two germline ends. CDR3 bases: TGCGCCAGCAGCTTGGTCGGGACCTTTGGAGAGACCCAGTACTTC. Its translation is CASSLVGTFGETQYF.

V and J are TRBV6-1 and TRBJ2-5, with TRBD1 matching over 9 bases. This CDR3 is built from 14 residues. CDR1 and CDR2 (germline): MNHNS, SASEGT. V lost 2 bases, J lost 5 bases, and 3 bases stayed unmatched. The CDR3, as DNA: TGTGCCAGCAGTGAAAACAGGGGGCGTGAGACCCAGTACTTC. The encoded protein is CASSENRGRETQYF.

V usage is TRBV7-9 and J usage is TRBJ2-5, with a weak D call TRBD1 (5 bases). V was shortened by 1 base and J by 5 bases, with 14 bases between the two germline ends. This CDR3 has 15 amino acids. CDR1 SEHNR and CDR2 FQNEAQ come from the germline V gene (reference sequence). The CDR3, as DNA: TGTGCCAGCAGCTTAGAGGGGATTAAGTATGAGACCCAGTACTTC. It codes for CASSLEGIKYETQYF.

J is TRBJ2-7 and V is TRBV28; tentative D call: TRBD2 (6 bases). The CDR3 is 13 amino acids. The germline V gene has CDR1 MDHEN and CDR2 SYDVKM. Trimming stripped 2 bases from V and 3 bases from J, with 8 bases between. The CDR3 DNA sequence: TGTGCCAGCAGTTTAGGGGGGTACTACGAGCAGTACTTC. It yields the protein CASSLGGYYEQYF.

CDR3 protein: CATSDFGNGPTGELFF. CDR3 coding DNA: TGTGCCACCAGTGATTTTGGTAACGGCCCCACCGGGGAGCTGTTTTTT. The chain links TRBV24-1 to TRBJ2-2, with unresolved D. Germline values: CDR1 KGHDR, CDR2 SFDVKD. This CDR3 is built from 16 residues. Trimming cost V 1 base and J 4 bases, with 12 bases left between them.

The genes are TRBV27 and TRBJ2-7; 7 bases align to TRBD1. The CDR3 runs 15 residues. CDR1 and CDR2 from the germline V gene are MNHEY and SMNVEV (reference sequence). With 6 bases clipped from V and 3 bases from J, the junction kept 11 bases outside the gene matches. The CDR3: CASSRRQGIGYEQYF. In DNA form, the CDR3 reads TGTGCCAGCAGCAGACGACAGGGAATCGGCTACGAGCAGTACTTC.

Of note for this clone: This sample also contains other DNA sequences that code for the same CDR3. This sequence joins TRBV29-1 and TRBJ2-7; D ambiguous. This CDR3 is built from 14 residues. From germline, CDR1 is SQVTM and CDR2 ANQGSEA. The V gene lost 5 bases and the J gene lost 1 base, with 15 bases spanning the gap. The CDR3 sequence: CSVRNTDFSYEQYF. CDR3 DNA: TGCAGCGTTCGAAATACGGATTTTTCCTACGAGCAGTACTTC.

The CDR3 loop reads CASSHPGGGNTEAFF. The CDR3 DNA reads TGCGCCAGCAGCCACCCCGGGGGAGGGAACACTGAAGCTTTCTTT. V gene TRBV4-1 combines with J gene TRBJ1-1, with a weak D call TRBD1 (5 bases). The ends were cut back, 3 bases at V and 1 base at J, with 12 bases in the middle. Germline loops: CDR1 MGHRA, CDR2 YSYEKL. This CDR3 comprises 15 residues.

The chain combines TRBV7-6 with TRBJ2-7, with 8 bases lining up with TRBD2. This CDR3 is 15 amino acids long. The germline V gene has CDR1 SGHVS and CDR2 FNYEAQ. With V trimmed by 5 bases and J by 5 bases, 11 bases remained unmatched. CDR3 DNA: TGTGCCAGCAGCGCGCAAACGGGACTAGGGGACGAGCAGTACTTC. It codes for CASSAQTGLGDEQYF.

For the CDR3, the DNA is TGTGCCAGCAGCCATCCCAGGACAGGGCAAACCGGGGAGCTGTTTTTT. Protein sequence: CASSHPRTGQTGELFF. The J gene is TRBJ2-2, the V gene TRBV7-8; 8 bases match TRBD1. Germline CDR1 SGHVS, CDR2 FQNEAQ. Trimming at V came to 5 bases and at J to 5 bases, leaving 10 bases not matched to a gene. CDR3 length equals 16 residues.

The chain recombines TRBV28 with TRBJ1-3; TRBD1 agrees at 7 bases. Looked up from germline, CDR1 is MDHEN and CDR2 is SYDVKM. J was trimmed by 3 bases and V by 7 bases; bases with no gene match: 9. The CDR3 covers 15 residues. The CDR3 nucleotides are TGTGCCAGCAACTCAGGAGGGACAGATGGAAACACCATATATTTT. This gives the protein CASNSGGTDGNTIYF.

The V gene is TRBV5-1, the J gene TRBJ2-1; the D is unclear. CDR3 size: 13 residues. Germline V gene sequence: CDR1 SGHRS, CDR2 YFSETQ. Trimming removed 0 bases from V and 7 bases from J, with 8 bases in between. CDR3 region: CASSLAEGNEQFF. CDR3 coding DNA: TGCGCCAGCAGCTTGGCCGAAGGGAATGAGCAGTTCTTC.

The gene calls are TRBV18 and TRBJ2-3, with 7 bases aligning to TRBD1. V shed 3 bases, J shed 1 base, and the junction held 7 bases outside the gene matches. Germline CDR1 and CDR2: KGHSH and LQKENI. The CDR3 is made up of 16 amino acids. CDR3 in DNA: TGTGCCAGCTCACCGATACGGCAGGGGGGCACAGATACGCAGTATTTT. Amino acids: CASSPIRQGGTDTQYF.

The V gene is TRBV9, the J gene TRBJ1-1; D is ambiguous. The V gene's germline CDR1 is SGDLS and CDR2 YYNGEE. The CDR3 contains 15 residues. Trimming removed 0 bases from V and 3 bases from J, with 12 bases in between. CDR3 bases: TGTGCCAGCAGCGTAGTTGGGTTGGGATACACTGAAGCTTTCTTT. Amino acid sequence: CASSVVGLGYTEAFF.

The gene calls are TRBV15 and TRBJ1-1; D remains unclear. V lost 0 bases, J lost 9 bases, and 14 bases lay in between. The germline V gene encodes CDR1 LNHNV and CDR2 YYDKDF (reference sequence). The CDR3 runs 14 residues. CDR3 sequence (DNA): TGTGCCACCAGCAGAGAAGGTAACAGCTTGAAAGCTTTCTTT. Amino acids: CATSREGNSLKAFF.

This clone was seen more than once but under ten times. V gene TRBV5-1 combines with J gene TRBJ1-5; D unresolved. The germline V gene has CDR1 SGHRS and CDR2 YFSETQ. The length of the CDR3 is 14 residues. The V gene lost 4 bases and the J gene lost 6 bases, with 14 bases spanning the gap. The CDR3 is CASSNGTGSQPQHF. The CDR3 coding sequence is TGCGCCAGCAGCAACGGCACGGGGAGTCAGCCCCAGCATTTT.